This TCR beta chain was sequenced in a study of CD8 T cells in Susac syndrome. The V segment lost 6 bases and the J segment 8 bases; nucleotides outside the gene matches: 12. Germline values: CDR1 SQVTM, CDR2 ANQGSEA. The CDR3 has 15 residues. Blood CD8+ and CD4+ T cells underwent high-throughput TCR beta sequencing. Bulk CD8+ and CD4+ cells came from magnetic negative isolation; CD8+ TEMRA by FACS. Reverse transcription of roughly 0.45 to 1 ug RNA was performed with random hexamers. It was immunoSEQ multiplex PCR that amplified TCR beta CDR3 across 54 Vbeta and 13 Jbeta. Using its own MiXCR run on the immunoSEQ multiplex PCR reads, TCRdb lists one record per CDR3 protein. This sample carries 200,000 to 250,000 distinct CDR3 sequences, 95% of them seen once, and the ten largest clones take about 0.088%.

The V and J genes are TRBV29-1 and TRBJ2-1; 11 bases fit TRBD2. Sequenced: CD4+ T cells from PBMCs. This clonotype was sampled from a human donor with multiple sclerosis. CDR3 nucleotides: TGCAGCGTCCGCGGGCTAGCGGGAGGCGCCGATGAGCAGTTCTTC. It codes for CSVRGLAGGADEQFF.